The next 14 T cell receptor beta chains were all read from a single sample in a study of human T cells and chemical hapten exposure. The time point here: patch test 1, 2 weeks after DPC sensitization. The treatment here: therapeutic diphenylcyclopropenone sensitization with weekly scalp DPC. Each CDR3 protein is one row after TCRdb ran MiXCR on the RACE reads. The table shows nearly 80,000 distinct CDR3 sequences, with approximately 10% occurring only once. The sample consisted of whole blood, taken in connection with sensitization to the hapten diphenylcyclopropenone (DPC). The receptors were gathered from a woman between 45 and 60 years old with alopecia areata. Some clones in this sample may be carry-over from other donors' samples.

In its sample, this clonotype was seen many times. J is TRBJ1-6 and V is TRBV27; no reliable D call. The germline V gene encodes CDR1 MNHEY and CDR2 SMNVEV (reference sequence). CDR3 length: 19 amino acids. V lost 0 bases and J 3 bases, leaving 18 bases between the germline ends. The CDR3 loop is CASSLSRTVPLNYNSPLHF. CDR3 DNA sequence: TGTGCCAGCAGTTTATCCCGGACGGTGCCACTAAACTATAATTCACCCCTCCACTTT.

Many counts were recorded for this clonotype. V and J are TRBV7-6 and TRBJ2-7; 8 bases align to TRBD2. Per germline, CDR1 SGHVS and CDR2 FNYEAQ. The CDR3 sequence is 15 residues long. The V gene end was trimmed by 5 bases and the J gene end by 5 bases; junction bases not matched to a gene: 11. Here the CDR3 reads CASSLRRTGGNEQYF. The CDR3 DNA follows: TGTGCCAGCAGCCTAAGGAGGACGGGAGGGAACGAGCAGTACTTC.

This clonotype was seen a few times. The chain joins TRBV20-1 to TRBJ2-3; 7 bases fit TRBD2. This CDR3 spans 16 amino acids. The germline CDR1 and CDR2 sequences are DFQATT and SNEGSKA (reference sequence). V gave up 5 bases and J gave up 3 bases; unmatched junction bases: 14. This chain's CDR3 is CSAERSASGRTDTQYF. In nucleotides, the CDR3 is TGCAGTGCTGAGAGATCAGCTAGCGGACGTACAGATACGCAGTATTTT.

This clonotype was counted at least ten times. This chain links TRBV4-3 with TRBJ2-3; D is perhaps TRBD2 (5 bases). With 0 bases removed from V and 3 bases from J, the gap between germline ends came to 13 bases. The CDR3 runs to 16 residues. From germline, CDR1 is LGHNA and CDR2 YSLEER. CDR3 sequence: CASSQDRLPETDTQYF. Written as DNA, the CDR3 is TGCGCCAGCAGCCAAGATCGACTACCGGAAACAGATACGCAGTATTTT.

This clonotype was found a few times. The chain joins TRBV7-3 to TRBJ2-1, with TRBD2 matching 8 bases. The CDR3 consists of 15 residues. Germline V CDR1 and CDR2: SGHTA, FQGTGA. J gave up 5 bases and V 5 bases, and 8 bases lay outside the gene matches. The CDR3 reads CASSPTGTRNNEQFF. CDR3 DNA sequence: TGTGCCAGCAGCCCCACCGGGACTAGGAACAATGAGCAGTTCTTC.

V and J are TRBV11-2 and TRBJ2-1; 12 bases line up with TRBD2. The CDR3 is 14 amino acids. Germline CDR1 SGHAT, CDR2 FQNNGV. V was clipped by 4 bases and J by 7 bases; unmatched bases: 2. In DNA, the CDR3 is TGTGCCAGCAGCTACGGGACTAGCGGGAATGAGCAGTTCTTC. This gives the protein CASSYGTSGNEQFF.

This clonotype appeared many times. The V gene is TRBV18, the J gene TRBJ2-7; D gene uncertain. The CDR3 totals 13 residues. The germline gives CDR1 KGHSH, CDR2 LQKENI. The ends were cut back, 0 bases at V and 3 bases at J, with 6 bases in the middle. Here the CDR3 DNA reads TGTGCCAGCTCACCACCGGAGCGCTACGAGCAGTACTTC. Its protein product is CASSPPERYEQYF.

This clonotype turned up a few times. For the CDR3, the DNA is TGTGCCAGCAGTTACTCGGCAGAGCTAGCTGAAGCTTTCTTT. Amino acid sequence: CASSYSAELAEAFF. The chain has TRBV6-6 and TRBJ1-1; D is ambiguous. Trimming stripped 0 bases from V and 6 bases from J, with 11 bases between. Looked up from germline, CDR1 is MNHNY and CDR2 is SVGAGI (reference sequence). The CDR3 is 14 residues long.

This chain uses TRBV20-1 with TRBJ2-1; possible D gene TRBD2, 5 bases. The CDR3 spans 15 residues. Between the trimmed V and J ends, which lost 0 bases and 0 bases, there was a span of 9 bases. Germline V gene sequence: CDR1 DFQATT, CDR2 SNEGSKA (reference sequence). For the CDR3, the DNA is TGCAGTGCTAGAGATTCGGAGGCCTCCTACAATGAGCAGTTCTTC. Its translation is CSARDSEASYNEQFF.

This clonotype was seen repeatedly, ten times or more. At one end, the junction sequence differs from germline, possibly due to a read error. The chain uses TRBV7-7 and TRBJ2-1; D is perhaps TRBD1 (6 bases). Germline V gene sequence: CDR1 SSHAT, CDR2 FNYEAQ (reference sequence). This CDR3 spans 15 amino acids. CDR3 sequence: CASSPRGGSYNEQFF. For the CDR3, the DNA is TGTGCTAGCAGCCCCAGGGGCGGGTCCTACAATGAGCAGTTCTTC. The complete variable domain, with remaining parts taken from reference TRBV7-7 and TRBJ2-1, reads GAGVSQSPRYKVTKRGQDVTLRCDPISSHATLYWYQQALGQGPEFLTYFNYEAQPDKSGLPSDRFSAERPEGSISTLTIQRTEQRDSAMYRCASSPRGGSYNEQFFGPGTRLTVL.

This clonotype was detected a few times. J is TRBJ2-1 and V is TRBV11-2; no clear D. The ends were cut back, 2 bases at V and 10 bases at J, with 9 bases in the middle. Germline V gene lookup returns CDR1 SGHAT and CDR2 FQNNGV. The CDR3 is 12 residues long. The CDR3 nucleotides read TGTGCCAGCAGCTTAATAAACCGCGAGCAGTTCTTC. It translates to CASSLINREQFF.

This sequence joins TRBV7-3 and TRBJ2-1, with D uncertain. CDR3 length: 12 amino acids. V was trimmed by 5 bases and J by 8 bases, leaving 10 bases between them. From germline, CDR1 is SGHTA and CDR2 FQGTGA. CDR3 amino acids: CASSPNNYEQFF. CDR3 coding DNA: TGTGCCAGCAGCCCCAACAATTATGAGCAGTTCTTC. Filled out from reference TRBV7-3 and TRBJ2-1, the complete variable domain reads GAGVSQTPSNKVTEKGKYVELRCDPISGHTALYWYRQSLGQGPEFLIYFQGTGAADDSGLPNDRFFAVRPEGSVSTLKIQRTERGDSAVYLCASSPNNYEQFFGPGTRLTVL.

The table lists this clonotype with a few counts. This chain connects TRBV5-6 to TRBJ1-4; 7 bases align to TRBD1. Germline values: CDR1 SGHDT, CDR2 YYEEEE. This CDR3 is built from 17 residues. V shed 7 bases and J 2 bases; nucleotides not matched to a gene: 14. CDR3 region: CASGRRDRSATNEKLFF. CDR3 nucleotides: TGTGCCAGCGGGCGGCGGGACAGATCTGCCACTAATGAAAAACTGTTTTTT.

In its sample, this clonotype was seen many times. The chain couples TRBV6-5 to TRBJ2-5, with 9 positions matching TRBD2. Germline CDR1 is MNHEY and CDR2 is SVGAGI. This CDR3 spans 13 amino acids. With V trimmed by 10 bases and J by 4 bases, 7 bases remained unmatched. CDR3 coding DNA: TGTGCCACCCTAGCGGGAATAGGAGAGACCCAGTACTTC. Encoded protein: CATLAGIGETQYF.